These 8 T cell receptor beta chains originate from one sample sequenced in a study of cytomegalovirus exposure and HLA in healthy donors (dated by TCRdb to 2016 to 2017). Libraries were built with the immunoSEQ multiplex PCR assay. In its TCRdb copy, this immuneACCESS table keeps in-frame sequences only and misses some clones. Where compared with another copy, unresolved V genes explain less than half of these, and the others have no known cause. This sample holds about 150,000 clones; 75% to 90% were observed only once. The biggest ten clones account for about a fifth of the sample. The source material was PBMCs. Every receptor here comes from a man between 18 and 35 years old in good health and CMV-seropositive.

V is TRBV5-5 and J is TRBJ1-5, with D possibly TRBD1 on 6 matching bases. Germline loops: CDR1 SGHKS, CDR2 YYEKEE (reference sequence). Trimming removed 0 bases from V and 3 bases from J, with 7 bases in between. The CDR3 is 14 amino acids. In DNA form, the CDR3 reads TGTGCCAGCAGCTTGGGACAGGACAATCAGCCCCAGCATTTT. Translating it yields CASSLGQDNQPQHF.

The chain uses TRBV7-9 and TRBJ2-1; weak D call: TRBD2 (5 bases). Looked up from germline, CDR1 is SEHNR and CDR2 is FQNEAQ (reference sequence). The CDR3 has 13 amino acids. V was clipped by 5 bases and J by 4 bases, with 9 bases between them. In nucleotides, the CDR3 is TGTGCCAGCAGCCCCACGGGGTACAATGAGCAGTTCTTC. Protein: CASSPTGYNEQFF.

V is TRBV6-1 and J is TRBJ1-3; D remains ambiguous. CDR3 length equals 18 residues. V was trimmed by 3 bases and J by 1 base, leaving 19 bases between them. Germline-derived CDR1 and CDR2 are MNHNS and SASEGT. The CDR3 spells CASSEGRKGVWSGNTIYF. The CDR3 nucleotides are TGTGCCAGCAGTGAGGGTCGGAAGGGAGTGTGGTCTGGAAACACCATATATTTT.

V gene TRBV18 combines with J gene TRBJ2-1; no definite D call. Per the germline V gene, CDR1 is KGHSH and CDR2 is LQKENI. Between the trimmed V and J ends, which lost 3 bases and 9 bases, there was a span of 12 bases. The CDR3 totals 13 residues. CDR3 DNA sequence: TGTGCCAGCTCACCCATCGGAGAAGGTGAGCAGTTCTTC. It translates to CASSPIGEGEQFF.

The chain has TRBV19 and TRBJ2-3, with TRBD1 matching 9 bases. The germline gives CDR1 LNHDA, CDR2 SQIVND (reference sequence). The V gene end was trimmed by 10 bases and the J gene end by 3 bases; junction bases not matched to a gene: 5. The CDR3 has 13 residues. The CDR3 sequence is CATGQGRTDTQYF. CDR3 coding DNA: TGTGCCACCGGACAGGGGAGGACAGATACGCAGTATTTT. The variable domain in full, with the rest retrieved from reference TRBV19 and TRBJ2-3, is DGGITQSPKYLFRKEGQNVTLSCEQNLNHDAMYWYRQDPGQGLRLIYYSQIVNDFQKGDIAEGYSVSREKKESFPLTVTSAQKNPTAFYLCATGQGRTDTQYFGPGTRLTVL.

The J gene is TRBJ1-2, the V gene TRBV29-1; 8 nucleotides agree with TRBD1. Germline values: CDR1 SQVTM, CDR2 ANQGSEA. CDR3 length equals 13 residues. Germline trimming cut 7 bases from V and 1 base from J; bases unmatched to any gene: 5. In nucleotides, the CDR3 is TGCAGCGGCGGAGACAGGGGTAACTATGGCTACACCTTC. Translated, it gives CSGGDRGNYGYTF.

This sequence joins TRBV11-2 and TRBJ1-2; the match to TRBD1 covers 9 bases. Germline V gene lookup returns CDR1 SGHAT and CDR2 FQNNGV. V shed 5 bases, J shed 3 bases, and the junction held 13 bases outside the gene matches. CDR3 length equals 17 residues. The CDR3 DNA follows: TGTGCCAGCAGCCAGGCCGGGACAGGGTGGTTCGACTATGGCTACACCTTC. It is translated as CASSQAGTGWFDYGYTF.

The V gene is TRBV7-2, the J gene TRBJ2-1; 14 bases align to TRBD2. Germline V lookup: CDR1 SGHTA, CDR2 FQGNSA. This CDR3 is 15 amino acids long. Trimming at V came to 6 bases and at J to 7 bases, leaving 5 bases not matched to a gene. CDR3 amino acids: CASRPGTSGRNEQFF. The CDR3 DNA reads TGTGCCAGCAGACCCGGGACTAGCGGGAGAAATGAGCAGTTCTTC.